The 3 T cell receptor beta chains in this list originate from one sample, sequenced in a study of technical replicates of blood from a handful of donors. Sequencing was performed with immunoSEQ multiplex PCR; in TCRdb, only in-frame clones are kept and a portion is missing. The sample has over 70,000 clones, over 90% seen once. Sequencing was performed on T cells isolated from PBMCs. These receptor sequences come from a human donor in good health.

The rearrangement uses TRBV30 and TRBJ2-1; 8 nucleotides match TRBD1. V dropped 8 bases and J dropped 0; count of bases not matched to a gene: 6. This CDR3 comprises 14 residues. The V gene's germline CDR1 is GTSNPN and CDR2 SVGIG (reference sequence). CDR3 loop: CAMDRARSYNEQFF. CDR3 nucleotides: TGTGCCATGGACAGGGCCCGCTCCTACAATGAGCAGTTCTTC. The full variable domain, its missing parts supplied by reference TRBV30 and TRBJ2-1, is SQTIHQWPATLVQPVGSPLSLECTVEGTSNPNLYWYRQAAGRGLQLLFYSVGIGQISSEVPQNLSASRPQDRQFILSSKKLLLSDSGFYLCAMDRARSYNEQFFGPGTRLTVL.

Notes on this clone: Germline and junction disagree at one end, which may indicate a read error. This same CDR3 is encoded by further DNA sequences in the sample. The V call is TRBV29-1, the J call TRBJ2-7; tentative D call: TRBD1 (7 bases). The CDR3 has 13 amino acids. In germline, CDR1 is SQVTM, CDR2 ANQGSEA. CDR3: CSGLGGQSYEQYF. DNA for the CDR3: TGCAGCGGACTCGGGGGACAGAGCTACGAGCAGTACTTT.

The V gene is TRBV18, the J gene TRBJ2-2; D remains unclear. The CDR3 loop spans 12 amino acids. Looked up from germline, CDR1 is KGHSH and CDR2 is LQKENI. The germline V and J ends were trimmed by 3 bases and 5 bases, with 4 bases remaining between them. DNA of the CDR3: TGTGCCAGCTCACCTCTTACCGGGGAGCTGTTTTTT. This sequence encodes CASSPLTGELFF.